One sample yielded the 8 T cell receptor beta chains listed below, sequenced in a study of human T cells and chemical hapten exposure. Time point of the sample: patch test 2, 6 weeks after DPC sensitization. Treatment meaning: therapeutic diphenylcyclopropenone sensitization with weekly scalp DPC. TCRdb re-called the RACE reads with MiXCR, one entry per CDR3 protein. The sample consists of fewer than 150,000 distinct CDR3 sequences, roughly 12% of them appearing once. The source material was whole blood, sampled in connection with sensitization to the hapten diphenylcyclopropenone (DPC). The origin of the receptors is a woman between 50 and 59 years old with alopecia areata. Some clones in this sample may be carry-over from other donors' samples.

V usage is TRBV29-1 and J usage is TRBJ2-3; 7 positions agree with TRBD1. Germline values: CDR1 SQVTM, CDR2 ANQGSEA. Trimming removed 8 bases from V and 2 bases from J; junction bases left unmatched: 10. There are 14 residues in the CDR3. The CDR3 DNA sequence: TGCAGCCTGGGCAGGGACAGCTCCACAGATACGCAGTATTTT. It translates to CSLGRDSSTDTQYF.

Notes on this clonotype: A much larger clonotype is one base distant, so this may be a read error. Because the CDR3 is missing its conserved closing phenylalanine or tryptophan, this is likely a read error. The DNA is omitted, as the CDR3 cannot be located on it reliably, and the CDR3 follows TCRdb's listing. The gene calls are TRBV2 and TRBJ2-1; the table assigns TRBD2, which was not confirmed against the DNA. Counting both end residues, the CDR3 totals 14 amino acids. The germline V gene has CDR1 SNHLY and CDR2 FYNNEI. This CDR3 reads CASSELAAGGLRKV.

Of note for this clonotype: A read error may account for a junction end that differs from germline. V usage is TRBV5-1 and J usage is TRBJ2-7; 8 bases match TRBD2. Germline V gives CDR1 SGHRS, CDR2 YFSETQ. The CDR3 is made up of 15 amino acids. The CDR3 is CASSSVSGTAYEHYF. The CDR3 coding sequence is TGCGCCAGCAGCTCCGTTAGCGGGACCGCCTACGAGCACTACTTC.

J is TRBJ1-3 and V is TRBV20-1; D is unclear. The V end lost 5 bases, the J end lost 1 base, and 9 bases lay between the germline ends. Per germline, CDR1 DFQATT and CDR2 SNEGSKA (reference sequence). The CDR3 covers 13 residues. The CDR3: CSALTLSGNTIYF. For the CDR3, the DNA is TGCAGTGCTTTGACCTTATCTGGAAACACCATATATTTT.

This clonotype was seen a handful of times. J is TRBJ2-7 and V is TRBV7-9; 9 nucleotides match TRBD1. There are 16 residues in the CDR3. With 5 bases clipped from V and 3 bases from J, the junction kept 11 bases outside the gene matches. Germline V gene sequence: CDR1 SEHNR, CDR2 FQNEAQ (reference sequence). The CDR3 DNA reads TGTGCCAGCAGCCACCGGGATGGACAGGGGCACTACGAGCAGTACTTC. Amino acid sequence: CASSHRDGQGHYEQYF.

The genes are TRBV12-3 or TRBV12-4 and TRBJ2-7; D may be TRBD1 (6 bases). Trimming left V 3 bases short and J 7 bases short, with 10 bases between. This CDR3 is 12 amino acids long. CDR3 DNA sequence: TGTGCCAGCAGTTTCGACAGGCTGGAGCAGTACTTC. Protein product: CASSFDRLEQYF.

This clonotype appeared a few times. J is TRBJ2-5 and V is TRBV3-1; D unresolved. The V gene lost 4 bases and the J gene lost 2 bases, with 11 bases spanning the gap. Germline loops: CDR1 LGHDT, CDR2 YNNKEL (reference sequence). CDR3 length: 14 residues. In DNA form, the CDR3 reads TGTGCCAGCAGCCGGAATATGGGGCAAGAGACCCAGTACTTC. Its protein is CASSRNMGQETQYF.

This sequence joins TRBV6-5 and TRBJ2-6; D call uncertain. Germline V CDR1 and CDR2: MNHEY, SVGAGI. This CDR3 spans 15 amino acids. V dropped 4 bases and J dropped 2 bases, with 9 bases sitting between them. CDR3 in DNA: TGTGCCAGCAGTTCCCTACTGACTGGGGCCAACGTCCTGACTTTC. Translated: CASSSLLTGANVLTF.